This TCR beta chain is from a study of cytomegalovirus exposure and HLA in healthy donors. V was shortened by 4 bases and J by 4 bases, with 8 bases between the two germline ends. The CDR3 totals 13 residues. CDR1 is SNHLY and CDR2 is FYNNEI in the germline V gene. The PCR was carried out with 60 Vbeta primers and 13 Jbeta primers. Some clones are missing from TCRdb's copy, which holds only in-frame ones; the method was immunoSEQ multiplex PCR. The table records about 200,000 clones, 65% to 80% of them present only once. In regard to this clone: What it binds is not known.

Broader study findings: It has been reported that TCR beta sequences accurately predicted the HLA-A and HLA-B alleles of most subjects.

This TCR came from a girl aged 2-10 years in good health and CMV-seronegative. The V and J genes are TRBV2 and TRBJ1-5; D ambiguous. The specimen sequenced was PBMCs. The CDR3 sequence is CASSAGWNQPQHF. The DNA for the CDR3 is TGTGCCAGCAGTGCGGGGTGGAATCAGCCCCAGCATTTT.